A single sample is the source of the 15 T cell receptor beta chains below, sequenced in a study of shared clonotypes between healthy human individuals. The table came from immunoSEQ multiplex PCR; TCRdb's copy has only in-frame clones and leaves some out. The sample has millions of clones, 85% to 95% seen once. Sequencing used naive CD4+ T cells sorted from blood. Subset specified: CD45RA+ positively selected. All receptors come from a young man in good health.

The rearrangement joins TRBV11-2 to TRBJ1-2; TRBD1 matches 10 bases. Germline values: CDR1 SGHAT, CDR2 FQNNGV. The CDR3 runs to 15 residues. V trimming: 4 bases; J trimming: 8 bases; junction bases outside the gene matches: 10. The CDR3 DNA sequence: TGTGCCAGCAGCTCAATACGGGACAGGGGAGGCGGCTACACCTTC. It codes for CASSSIRDRGGGYTF.

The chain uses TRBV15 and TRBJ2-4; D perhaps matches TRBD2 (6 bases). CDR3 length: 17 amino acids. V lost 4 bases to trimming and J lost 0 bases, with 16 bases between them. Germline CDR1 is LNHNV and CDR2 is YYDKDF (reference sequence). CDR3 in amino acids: CATSTPIGTVAKNIQYF. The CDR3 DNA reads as TGTGCCACCAGCACCCCCATAGGGACTGTAGCCAAAAACATTCAGTACTTC.

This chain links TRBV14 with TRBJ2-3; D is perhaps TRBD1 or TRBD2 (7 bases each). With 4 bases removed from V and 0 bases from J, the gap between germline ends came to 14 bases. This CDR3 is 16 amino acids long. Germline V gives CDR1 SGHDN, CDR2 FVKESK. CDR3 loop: CASSRQGGTSTDTQYF. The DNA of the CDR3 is TGTGCCAGCAGCCGCCAGGGGGGGACTAGCACAGATACGCAGTATTTT.

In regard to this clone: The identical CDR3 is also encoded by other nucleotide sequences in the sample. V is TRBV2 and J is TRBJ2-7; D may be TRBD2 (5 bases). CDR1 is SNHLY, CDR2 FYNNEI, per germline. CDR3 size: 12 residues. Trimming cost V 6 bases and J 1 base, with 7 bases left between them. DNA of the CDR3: TGTGCCAGCAGCCGCGGGTCCTACGAGCAGTACTTC. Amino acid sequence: CASSRGSYEQYF.

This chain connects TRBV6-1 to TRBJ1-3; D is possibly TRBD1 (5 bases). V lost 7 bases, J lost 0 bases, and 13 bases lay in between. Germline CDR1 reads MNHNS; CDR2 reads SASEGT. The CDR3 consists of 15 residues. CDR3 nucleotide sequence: TGTGCCAGCAATCTAGACGGGGGCTCTGGAAACACCATATATTTT. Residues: CASNLDGGSGNTIYF.

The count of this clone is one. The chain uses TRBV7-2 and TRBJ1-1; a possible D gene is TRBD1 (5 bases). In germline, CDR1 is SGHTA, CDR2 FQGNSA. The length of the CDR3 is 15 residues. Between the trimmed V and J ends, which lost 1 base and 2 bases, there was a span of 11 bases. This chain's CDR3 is CASSLGGTSNTEAFF. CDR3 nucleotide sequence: TGTGCCAGCAGCTTAGGAGGGACGTCTAACACTGAAGCTTTCTTT.

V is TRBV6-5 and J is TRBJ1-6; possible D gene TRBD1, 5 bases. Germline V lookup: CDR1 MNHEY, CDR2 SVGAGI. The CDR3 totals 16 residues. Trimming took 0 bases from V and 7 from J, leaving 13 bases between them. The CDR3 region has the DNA TGTGCCAGCAGTTACTCTTCCGGCGAGGGGAATTCACCCCTCCACTTT. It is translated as CASSYSSGEGNSPLHF.

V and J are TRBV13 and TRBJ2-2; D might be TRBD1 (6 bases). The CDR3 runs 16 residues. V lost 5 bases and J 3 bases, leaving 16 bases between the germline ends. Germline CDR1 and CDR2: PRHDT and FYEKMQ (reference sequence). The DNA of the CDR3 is TGTGCCAGCAGCATTAACAGGGTAACGGACACCGGGGAGCTGTTTTTT. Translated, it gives CASSINRVTDTGELFF.

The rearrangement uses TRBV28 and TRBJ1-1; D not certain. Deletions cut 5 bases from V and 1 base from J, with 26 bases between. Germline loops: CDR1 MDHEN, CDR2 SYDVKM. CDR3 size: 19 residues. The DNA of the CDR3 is TGTGCCAGCAGTGCGCCCACCGTTTGGAGAGATACTGAGAACACTGAAGCTTTCTTT. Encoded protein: CASSAPTVWRDTENTEAFF.

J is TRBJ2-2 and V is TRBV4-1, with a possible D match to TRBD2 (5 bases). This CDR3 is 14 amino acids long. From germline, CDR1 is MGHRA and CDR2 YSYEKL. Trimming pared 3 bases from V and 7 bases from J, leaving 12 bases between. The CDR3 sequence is CASSHRESFGELFF. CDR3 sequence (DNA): TGCGCCAGCAGCCATAGGGAGAGCTTCGGGGAGCTGTTTTTT.

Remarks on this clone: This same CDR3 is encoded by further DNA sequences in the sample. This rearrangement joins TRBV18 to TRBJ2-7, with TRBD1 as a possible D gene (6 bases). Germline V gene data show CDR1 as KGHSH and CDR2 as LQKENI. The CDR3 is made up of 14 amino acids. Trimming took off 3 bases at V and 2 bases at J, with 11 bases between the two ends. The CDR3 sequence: CASSPSDRPYEQYF. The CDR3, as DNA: TGTGCCAGCTCACCCAGCGACAGGCCCTACGAGCAGTACTTC.

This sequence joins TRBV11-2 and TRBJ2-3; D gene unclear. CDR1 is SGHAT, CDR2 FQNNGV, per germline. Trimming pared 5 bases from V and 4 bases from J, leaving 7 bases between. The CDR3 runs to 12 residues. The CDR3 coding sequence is TGTGCCAGCAGCCTTCCAGCAGATACGCAGTATTTT. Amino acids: CASSLPADTQYF.

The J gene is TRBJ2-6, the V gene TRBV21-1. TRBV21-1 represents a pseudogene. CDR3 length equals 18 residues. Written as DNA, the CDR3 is TGTGCCAGCAGCAAAGGGCACTTAAGGTACTGTGGGGCCAACGTCCTGACTTTC. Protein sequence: CASSKGHLRYCGANVLTF.

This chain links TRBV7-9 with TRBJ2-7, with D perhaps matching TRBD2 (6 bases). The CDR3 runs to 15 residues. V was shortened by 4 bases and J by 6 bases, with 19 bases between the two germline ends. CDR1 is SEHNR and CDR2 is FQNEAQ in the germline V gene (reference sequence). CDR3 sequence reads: CASSSPGWRVGEQYF. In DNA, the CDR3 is TGTGCCAGCAGCTCGCCGGGGTGGAGGGTGGGCGAGCAGTACTTC.

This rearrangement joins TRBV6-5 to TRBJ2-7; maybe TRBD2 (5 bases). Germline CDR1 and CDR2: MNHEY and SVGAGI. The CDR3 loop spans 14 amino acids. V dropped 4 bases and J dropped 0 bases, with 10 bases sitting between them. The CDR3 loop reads CASSLLADSYEQYF. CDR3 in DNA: TGTGCCAGCAGTTTGCTAGCCGACTCCTACGAGCAGTACTTC.